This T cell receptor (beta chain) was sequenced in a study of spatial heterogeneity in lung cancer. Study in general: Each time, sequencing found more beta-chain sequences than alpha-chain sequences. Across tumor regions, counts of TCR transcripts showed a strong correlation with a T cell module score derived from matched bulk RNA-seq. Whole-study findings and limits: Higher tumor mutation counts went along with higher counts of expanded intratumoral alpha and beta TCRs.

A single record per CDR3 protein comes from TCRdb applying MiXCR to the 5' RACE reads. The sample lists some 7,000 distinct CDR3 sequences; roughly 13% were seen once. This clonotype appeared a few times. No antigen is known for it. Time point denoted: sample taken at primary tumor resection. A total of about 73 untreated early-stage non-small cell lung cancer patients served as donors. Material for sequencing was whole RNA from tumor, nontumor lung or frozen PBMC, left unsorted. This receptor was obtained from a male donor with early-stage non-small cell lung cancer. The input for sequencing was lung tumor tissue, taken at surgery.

Here the CDR3 reads CSARDGIGTGELFF. The CDR3 nucleotides are TGCAGTGCTAGAGACGGGATTGGCACCGGGGAGCTGTTTTTT. The V gene is TRBV20-1, the J gene TRBJ2-2, with D perhaps matching TRBD2 (5 bases). The CDR3 is 14 amino acids. The V gene's germline CDR1 is DFQATT and CDR2 SNEGSKA (reference sequence). V lost 0 bases, J lost 4 bases, and 9 bases lay in between.